This T cell receptor beta chain comes out of a study of blood T cell repertoires in COVID-19. V was shortened by 2 bases and J by 6 bases, with 9 bases between the two germline ends. CDR3 length: 12 amino acids. Germline CDR1 is GTSNPN and CDR2 is SVGIG (reference sequence). Profiling relied on immunoSEQ multiplex PCR, and the TCRdb table lists in-frame clones only, not all of them. The sample contains some 180,000 clones, roughly 76% of which appear only once. The chain uses TRBV30 and TRBJ2-3; D is unclear. Material for sequencing was peripheral blood. This receptor was obtained from a woman in her thirties or forties with COVID-19, enrolled during active disease. The DNA for the CDR3 is TGTGCCTGGAGTCCTTCTTTTGATACGCAGTATTTT. This translates into CAWSPSFDTQYF.